The entry below gives a single T cell receptor beta chain sequence along with its context. Its target is unknown. This entry belongs to a study of cytomegalovirus exposure and HLA in healthy donors. V was shortened by 4 bases and J by 0 bases, with 14 bases between the two germline ends. Germline CDR1 is SGHRS and CDR2 is YFSETQ. The CDR3 is 16 amino acids. Using immunoSEQ multiplex PCR, the repertoire was profiled, and TCRdb retains in-frame clones only, with some absent. This table holds 120,000 or so clones, around nine tenths found once. Study findings and constraints: Overall, roughly 160 TCR beta chains were annotated as cytomegalovirus-associated. A few of the chains that were CMV-associated were confirmed in vitro to be specific for CMV antigens. Subsequent analysis revealed that first-cohort TCR clusters tended to co-occur in the approximately 120 validation repertoires. While the bulk of TCR sequences proved rare, some public TCRs turned up in many donors.

The chain links TRBV5-1 to TRBJ2-1; TRBD2 might be the D (6 bases). The clonotype originates from a woman aged 18-30 years in good health and CMV-seronegative. The sequencing sample was made of PBMCs. CDR3: CASSGGTISSYNEQFF. As DNA, the CDR3 is TGCGCCAGCAGCGGCGGGACCATAAGCTCCTACAATGAGCAGTTCTTC.